Listed below are T cell receptor beta chains from one sample, sequenced in a study of blood T cell repertoires in COVID-19. Produced via immunoSEQ multiplex PCR; TCRdb's table is partial and in-frame only. The sample yields about 230,000 clones, over 70% seen once. Sequencing was carried out using peripheral blood. Receptors originate from a man aged 35 to 55 with acute or convalescent COVID-19. CDR3s include the opening cysteine and the closing phenylalanine or tryptophan. D genes are given only for firm matches. Size is omitted from some rows. Given values are once, few, many or a class for expanded clones.

J gene: TRBJ2-3
clone size: NA
CDR3 length: 15
V gene: TRBV29-1
D gene: NA
CDR3 DNA: TGCAGCGTTGAAGTGTCAGGGGTTAGCACAGATACGCAGTATTTT
CDR3 protein: CSVEVSGVSTDTQYF

J gene: TRBJ1-6
clone size: NA
CDR3 length: 15
V gene: TRBV9
D gene: TRBD1
CDR3 DNA: TGTGCCAGCAGCGTAGAGAGTGACAGGGTCTCACCCCTCCACTTT
CDR3 protein: CASSVESDRVSPLHF

J gene: TRBJ2-1
clone size: NA
CDR3 length: 14
V gene: TRBV11-3
D gene: TRBD2
CDR3 DNA: TGTGCCAGCAGCTTCTCGGGAGGTGGTAGGGAGCAGTTCTTC
CDR3 protein: CASSFSGGGREQFF

J gene: TRBJ2-1
clone size: NA
CDR3 length: 12
V gene: TRBV9
D gene: NA
CDR3 DNA: TGTGCCAGCAGCGTAGGGTCGAGTGAGCAGTTCTTC
CDR3 protein: CASSVGSSEQFF

J gene: TRBJ2-3
clone size: NA
CDR3 length: 17
V gene: TRBV15
D gene: TRBD2
CDR3 DNA: TGTGCCACCAGCAGAGATTCTAGCGGGGGAAGCACAGATACGCAGTATTTT
CDR3 protein: CATSRDSSGGSTDTQYF

J gene: TRBJ1-1
clone size: NA
CDR3 length: 16
V gene: TRBV5-1
D gene: TRBD1
CDR3 DNA: TGCGCCAGCAGCCTTCGACAGGGGGCCTCGAACACTGAAGCTTTCTTT
CDR3 protein: CASSLRQGASNTEAFF

J gene: TRBJ1-2
clone size: NA
CDR3 length: 14
V gene: TRBV6-5
D gene: NA
CDR3 DNA: TGTGCCAGCAGATCACTAGAGGGGAGGAAAGGCTACACCTTC
CDR3 protein: CASRSLEGRKGYTF

J gene: TRBJ2-2
clone size: NA
CDR3 length: 15
V gene: TRBV28
D gene: NA
CDR3 DNA: TGTGCCAGCAGTTTACCTTCATCGGGGACCGGGGAGCTGTTTTTT
CDR3 protein: CASSLPSSGTGELFF

J gene: TRBJ2-1
clone size: NA
CDR3 length: 14
V gene: TRBV3-1/TRBV3-2
D gene: TRBD2
CDR3 DNA: TGTGCCAGCAGCCCAGGGACTAGCGGAATCGGGGAGTTCTTC
CDR3 protein: CASSPGTSGIGEFF

J gene: TRBJ1-2
clone size: NA
CDR3 length: 14
V gene: TRBV6-4
D gene: NA
CDR3 DNA: TGTGCCAGCTCCGAAAGGGTCGACAGTTATGGCTACACCTTC
CDR3 protein: CASSERVDSYGYTF

J gene: TRBJ2-7
clone size: NA
CDR3 length: 17
V gene: TRBV7-8
D gene: TRBD1
CDR3 DNA: TGTGCCAGCAGCTTATTGTTAGGACAGGGGTTTATGGGCGAGCAGTACTTC
CDR3 protein: CASSLLLGQGFMGEQYF

J gene: TRBJ2-7
clone size: once
CDR3 length: 12
V gene: TRBV5-1
D gene: NA
CDR3 DNA: TGCGCCAGCACCTTACAGGGAGACGAGCAGTACTTC
CDR3 protein: CASTLQGDEQYF

J gene: TRBJ2-5
clone size: NA
CDR3 length: 16
V gene: TRBV14
D gene: NA
CDR3 DNA: TGTGCCAGCAGCCCCGGCGGGAGAGGGGGAAGAGAGACCCAGTACTTC
CDR3 protein: CASSPGGRGGRETQYF

J gene: TRBJ2-5
clone size: NA
CDR3 length: 18
V gene: TRBV27
D gene: TRBD2
CDR3 DNA: TGTGCCAGCAGTTTATTCTCCGGGACTAGCGGGAGAGGAGAGACCCAGTACTTC
CDR3 protein: CASSLFSGTSGRGETQYF

J gene: TRBJ2-4
clone size: once
CDR3 length: 14
V gene: TRBV7-2
D gene: TRBD1
CDR3 DNA: TGTGCCAGCAGCTTAGAGGGGGCAGGCAACATTCAGTACTTC
CDR3 protein: CASSLEGAGNIQYF

J gene: TRBJ2-7
clone size: once
CDR3 length: 11
V gene: TRBV29-1
D gene: NA
CDR3 DNA: TGCAGCGTTGTGCGGGCCTACGAGCAGTACTTC
CDR3 protein: CSVVRAYEQYF

J gene: TRBJ1-1
clone size: NA
CDR3 length: 14
V gene: TRBV7-3
D gene: TRBD1
CDR3 DNA: TGTGCCAGCAGCATGACAGGGAGAGGTACTGAAGCTTTCTTT
CDR3 protein: CASSMTGRGTEAFF

J gene: TRBJ2-7
clone size: NA
CDR3 length: 14
V gene: TRBV24-1
D gene: NA
CDR3 DNA: TGTGCCACCAGTGATTTGAACTTCAACGGCGAGCAGTACTTC
CDR3 protein: CATSDLNFNGEQYF

J gene: TRBJ1-3
clone size: once
CDR3 length: 15
V gene: TRBV11-2
D gene: TRBD1
CDR3 DNA: TGTGCCAGCAGCTCCCGACAGGGGGACGGAAACACCATATATTTT
CDR3 protein: CASSSRQGDGNTIYF

J gene: TRBJ1-5
clone size: NA
CDR3 length: 16
V gene: TRBV7-8
D gene: NA
CDR3 DNA: TGTGCCAGCAGCTTGAGGAGAGTGTTCAGCAATCAGCCCCAGCATTTT
CDR3 protein: CASSLRRVFSNQPQHF

J gene: TRBJ2-7
clone size: NA
CDR3 length: 16
V gene: TRBV7-9
D gene: TRBD1
CDR3 DNA: TGTGCCAGCTCCCTTGAGGGGGCAATTCCTTCCTACGAGCAGTACTTC
CDR3 protein: CASSLEGAIPSYEQYF

J gene: TRBJ1-5
clone size: NA
CDR3 length: 17
V gene: TRBV6-2/TRBV6-3
D gene: NA
CDR3 DNA: TGTGCCAGCAGTTACTCACGGGGAATTAATAGCAATCAGCCCCAGCATTTT
CDR3 protein: CASSYSRGINSNQPQHF

J gene: TRBJ2-2
clone size: NA
CDR3 length: 16
V gene: TRBV7-8
D gene: NA
CDR3 DNA: TGTGCCAGCAGCTTGGCGGGGCGGTTGAACACCGGGGAGCTGTTTTTT
CDR3 protein: CASSLAGRLNTGELFF

J gene: TRBJ1-1
clone size: NA
CDR3 length: 14
V gene: TRBV3-1/TRBV3-2
D gene: NA
CDR3 DNA: TGTGCCAGCAGCCCTGGACTGGAGAACACTGAAGCTTTCTTT
CDR3 protein: CASSPGLENTEAFF

J gene: TRBJ2-1
clone size: NA
CDR3 length: 13
V gene: TRBV11-2
D gene: NA
CDR3 DNA: TGTGCCAGCAGCCCCCCCAGAAACAATGAGCAGTTCTTC
CDR3 protein: CASSPPRNNEQFF

J gene: TRBJ2-2
clone size: NA
CDR3 length: 14
V gene: TRBV7-2
D gene: NA
CDR3 DNA: TGTGCCAGCAAGGGGACTCTGAACACCGGGGAGCTGTTTTTT
CDR3 protein: CASKGTLNTGELFF

J gene: TRBJ2-1
clone size: NA
CDR3 length: 16
V gene: TRBV7-8
D gene: TRBD2
CDR3 DNA: TGTGCCAGCAGCCTTCAAGCGGGGCAAGCGTACAATGAGCAGTTCTTC
CDR3 protein: CASSLQAGQAYNEQFF

J gene: TRBJ2-4
clone size: once
CDR3 length: 18
V gene: TRBV7-7
D gene: NA
CDR3 DNA: TGTGCCAGCAGCTTAGCGGGAGAGCCCCACCTAGCCAAAAACATTCAGTACTTC
CDR3 protein: CASSLAGEPHLAKNIQYF

J gene: TRBJ1-2
clone size: few
CDR3 length: 13
V gene: TRBV4-1
D gene: TRBD1
CDR3 DNA: TGCGCCAGCAGCCTAGCAGGGGGCCCTGGCTACACCTTC
CDR3 protein: CASSLAGGPGYTF

J gene: TRBJ1-1
clone size: NA
CDR3 length: 12
V gene: TRBV29-1
D gene: NA
CDR3 DNA: TGCAGCGTTGCAGAGAAACTGGCTGAAGCTTTCTTT
CDR3 protein: CSVAEKLAEAFF

J gene: TRBJ1-5
clone size: once
CDR3 length: 13
V gene: TRBV7-7
D gene: NA
CDR3 DNA: TGTGCCAGCAGCCCCACAGGGAATCAGCCCCAGCATTTT
CDR3 protein: CASSPTGNQPQHF

J gene: TRBJ2-7
clone size: NA
CDR3 length: 14
V gene: TRBV5-1
D gene: TRBD2
CDR3 DNA: TGCGCCAGCAGCTTTACGGGGGGTTCCTACGAGCAGTACTTC
CDR3 protein: CASSFTGGSYEQYF

J gene: TRBJ2-2
clone size: NA
CDR3 length: 17
V gene: TRBV18
D gene: TRBD2
CDR3 DNA: TGTGCCAGCTCACGGAGCGGGGTCACAACACGGACCGGGGAGCTGTTTTTT
CDR3 protein: CASSRSGVTTRTGELFF

J gene: TRBJ1-2
clone size: NA
CDR3 length: 16
V gene: TRBV5-5
D gene: NA
CDR3 DNA: TGTGCCAGCAGCTTGGCCACCCAGGACAGCGCCTATGGCTACACCTTC
CDR3 protein: CASSLATQDSAYGYTF

J gene: TRBJ2-7
clone size: NA
CDR3 length: 15
V gene: TRBV11-2
D gene: TRBD1
CDR3 DNA: TGTGCCAGCAGCTCTTTTCCGGGACAGGGCTACGAGCAGTACTTC
CDR3 protein: CASSSFPGQGYEQYF

J gene: TRBJ2-7
clone size: NA
CDR3 length: 12
V gene: TRBV6-8
D gene: NA
CDR3 DNA: TGTGCCAGGAGCGGAGTTTCCTACGAGCAGTACTTC
CDR3 protein: CARSGVSYEQYF

J gene: TRBJ2-3
clone size: many
CDR3 length: 15
V gene: TRBV10-3
D gene: NA
CDR3 DNA: TGTGCCATCAGTGGATTACAGGGCGTCGGAGATACGCAGTATTTT
CDR3 protein: CAISGLQGVGDTQYF

J gene: TRBJ1-4
clone size: NA
CDR3 length: 12
V gene: TRBV12-3/TRBV12-4
D gene: TRBD1
CDR3 DNA: TGTGCCAGCAGAAGGACAGGGGAAAAACTGTTTTTT
CDR3 protein: CASRRTGEKLFF

J gene: TRBJ2-7
clone size: NA
CDR3 length: 13
V gene: TRBV12-3/TRBV12-4
D gene: NA
CDR3 DNA: TGTGCCAGCAGTTTAGGTATCGAGGTCAGGGCTTACTTC
CDR3 protein: CASSLGIEVRAYF

J gene: TRBJ2-7
clone size: NA
CDR3 length: 14
V gene: TRBV6-5
D gene: TRBD1
CDR3 DNA: TGTGCCAGCACCCTGGACAGGGGGGGGTACGAGCAGTACTTC
CDR3 protein: CASTLDRGGYEQYF

J gene: TRBJ1-1
clone size: NA
CDR3 length: 15
V gene: TRBV7-9
D gene: TRBD1
CDR3 DNA: TGTGCCAGCAGCCCATACAGGGGGCGCGGCACTGAAGCTTTCTTT
CDR3 protein: CASSPYRGRGTEAFF